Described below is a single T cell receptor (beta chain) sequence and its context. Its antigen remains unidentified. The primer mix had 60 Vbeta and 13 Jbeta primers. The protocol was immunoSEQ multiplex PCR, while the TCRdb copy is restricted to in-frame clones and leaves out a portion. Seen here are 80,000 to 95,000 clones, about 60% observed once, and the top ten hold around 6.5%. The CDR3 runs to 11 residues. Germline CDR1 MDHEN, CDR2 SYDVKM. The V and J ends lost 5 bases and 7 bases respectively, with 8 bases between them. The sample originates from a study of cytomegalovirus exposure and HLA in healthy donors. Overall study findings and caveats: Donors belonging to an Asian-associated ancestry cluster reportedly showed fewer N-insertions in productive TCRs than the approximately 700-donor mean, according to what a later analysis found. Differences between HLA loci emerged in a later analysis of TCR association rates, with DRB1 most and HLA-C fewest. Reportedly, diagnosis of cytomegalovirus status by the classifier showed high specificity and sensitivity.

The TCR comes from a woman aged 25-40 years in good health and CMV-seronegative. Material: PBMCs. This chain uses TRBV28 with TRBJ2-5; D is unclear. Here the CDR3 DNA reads TGTGCCAGCAGTACGCGCGGGACCCAGTACTTC. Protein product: CASSTRGTQYF.